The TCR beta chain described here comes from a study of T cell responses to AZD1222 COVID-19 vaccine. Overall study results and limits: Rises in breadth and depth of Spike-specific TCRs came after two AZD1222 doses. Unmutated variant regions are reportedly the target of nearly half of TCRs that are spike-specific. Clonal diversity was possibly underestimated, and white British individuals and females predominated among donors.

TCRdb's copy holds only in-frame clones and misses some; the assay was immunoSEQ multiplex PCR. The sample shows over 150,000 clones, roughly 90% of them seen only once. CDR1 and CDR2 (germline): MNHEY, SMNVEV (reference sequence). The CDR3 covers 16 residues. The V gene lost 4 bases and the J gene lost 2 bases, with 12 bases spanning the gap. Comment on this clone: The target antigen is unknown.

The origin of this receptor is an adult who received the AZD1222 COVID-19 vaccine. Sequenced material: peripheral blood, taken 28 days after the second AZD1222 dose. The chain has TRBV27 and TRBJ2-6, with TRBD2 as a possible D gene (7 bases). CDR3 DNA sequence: TGTGCCAGCAGTTCCGGGGGGCTACCTGGGGCCAACGTCCTGACTTTC. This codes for CASSSGGLPGANVLTF. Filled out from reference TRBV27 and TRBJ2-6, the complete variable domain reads EAQVTQNPRYLITVTGKKLTVTCSQNMNHEYMSWYRQDPGLGLRQIYYSMNVEVTDKGDVPEGYKVSRKEKRNFPLILESPSPNQTSLYFCASSSGGLPGANVLTFGAGSRLTVL.